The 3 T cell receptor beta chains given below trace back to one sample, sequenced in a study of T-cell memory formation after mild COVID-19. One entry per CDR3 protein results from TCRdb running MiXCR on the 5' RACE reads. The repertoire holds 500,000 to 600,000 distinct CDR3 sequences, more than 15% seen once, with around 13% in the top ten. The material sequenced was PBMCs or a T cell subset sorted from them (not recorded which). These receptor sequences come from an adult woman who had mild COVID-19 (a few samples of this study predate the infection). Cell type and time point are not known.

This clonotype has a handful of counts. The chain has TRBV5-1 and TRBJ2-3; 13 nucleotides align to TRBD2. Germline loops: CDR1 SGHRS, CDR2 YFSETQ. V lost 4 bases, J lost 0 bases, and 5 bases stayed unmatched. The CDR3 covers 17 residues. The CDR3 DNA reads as TGCGCCAGCAGCCGCGGACTAGCGGGGGCTAGCACAGATACGCAGTATTTT. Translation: CASSRGLAGASTDTQYF.

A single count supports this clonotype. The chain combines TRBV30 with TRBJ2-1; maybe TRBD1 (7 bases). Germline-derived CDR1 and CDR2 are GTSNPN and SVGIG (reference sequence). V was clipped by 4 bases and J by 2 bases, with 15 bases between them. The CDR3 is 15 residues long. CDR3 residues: CAWTRGDRTYNEQFF. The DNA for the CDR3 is TGTGCCTGGACCAGGGGGGACAGAACCTACAATGAGCAGTTCTTC.

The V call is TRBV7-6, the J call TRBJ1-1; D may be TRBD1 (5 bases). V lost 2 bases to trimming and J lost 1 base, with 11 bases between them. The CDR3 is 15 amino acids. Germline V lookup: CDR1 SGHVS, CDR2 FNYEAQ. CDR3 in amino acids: CASSLLGDPNTEAFF. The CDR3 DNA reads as TGTGCCAGCAGCTTATTGGGGGACCCGAACACTGAAGCTTTCTTT.